This T cell receptor (beta chain) was found in a study of blood T cell repertoires in COVID-19. Study-level information: COVID-19 samples, acute and convalescent, were from the United States, Italy and Spain. Nucleic acid was either cDNA or gDNA, and it came from T cells, B-cell-depleted T cells, or PBMCs.

Germline loops: CDR1 LGHDT, CDR2 YNNKEL (reference sequence). J lost 0 bases, V lost 8 bases, and 11 bases had no gene match. The CDR3 is made up of 16 amino acids. The data were produced by immunoSEQ multiplex PCR, yet TCRdb's version contains in-frame clones alone and is incomplete. The sample lists 130,000 to 150,000 clones, roughly 80% occurring once. This clonotype originated in a man between 35 and 55 years old with acute COVID-19. Sequenced: PBMCs or T cells enriched from blood (not recorded which). The chain couples TRBV3-1 (or the pseudogene TRBV3-2) to TRBJ1-2; TRBD1 matches at 8 bases. As DNA, the CDR3 is TGTGCCAGCTATAAAGCTCAGACAGGGGCTAACTATGGCTACACCTTC. This sequence encodes CASYKAQTGANYGYTF.